The rows below give T cell receptor beta chains drawn from one sample of a study of shared clonotypes between healthy human individuals. TCRdb's table, derived via immunoSEQ multiplex PCR, lists solely in-frame clones and lacks some. The sample lists roughly 1,500,000 clones; approximately 98% were seen once. Sequenced input: naive CD4+ T cells sorted from blood. These receptors were collected from a man between 25 and 39 years old in good health. The CDR3 runs from the conserved cysteine through the conserved F or W. Each record gives: D gene, J gene, clone size, V gene, CDR3 DNA, CDR3 protein. A D gene is named only where the DNA matches it firmly. Not every row has a clone size; where given, it reads once, few, many or a size class.

d_call: NA
j_call: TRBJ2-1
clone_size: once
v_call: TRBV20-1
cdr3_nt: TGCAGTGCTGCTCGTGATGAGCAGTTCTTC
cdr3_aa: CSAARDEQFF

d_call: NA
j_call: TRBJ2-2
clone_size: NA
v_call: TRBV29-1
cdr3_nt: TGCAGCGTTGAGGGACTGAACACCGGGGAGCTGTTTTTT
cdr3_aa: CSVEGLNTGELFF

d_call: TRBD2
j_call: TRBJ2-7
clone_size: once
v_call: TRBV11-3
cdr3_nt: TGTGCCAGCAGCGCGACTTCGACTAGCGGACGGGAGCAGTACTTC
cdr3_aa: CASSATSTSGREQYF

d_call: TRBD1
j_call: TRBJ2-3
clone_size: NA
v_call: TRBV6-5
cdr3_nt: TGTGCCAGCAGTTACTCTGGGACAGTCACAGATACGCAGTATTTT
cdr3_aa: CASSYSGTVTDTQYF

d_call: TRBD2
j_call: TRBJ2-3
clone_size: NA
v_call: TRBV5-1
cdr3_nt: TGCGCCAGCAGCAAGTTAGCGGGAGGGAGCACAGATACGCAGTATTTT
cdr3_aa: CASSKLAGGSTDTQYF

d_call: NA
j_call: TRBJ1-4
clone_size: NA
v_call: TRBV14
cdr3_nt: TGTGCCAGCAGCCAAGTGGGTTTGTGGCGTAATGAAAAACTGTTTTTT
cdr3_aa: CASSQVGLWRNEKLFF

d_call: NA
j_call: TRBJ1-4
clone_size: NA
v_call: TRBV30
cdr3_nt: TGTGCCTGGAGCGGTGGGGGCCGATCGGGTAGCGAAAAACTGTTTTTT
cdr3_aa: CAWSGGGRSGSEKLFF

d_call: TRBD1
j_call: TRBJ2-3
clone_size: NA
v_call: TRBV29-1
cdr3_nt: TGCAGCGTACGACAGGGGGCGGCAGATACGCAGTATTTT
cdr3_aa: CSVRQGAADTQYF

d_call: NA
j_call: TRBJ2-3
clone_size: NA
v_call: TRBV5-1
cdr3_nt: TGCGCCAGCAGCTTAGAGGGAGCGAGAGTTTTAGATACGCAGTATTTT
cdr3_aa: CASSLEGARVLDTQYF

d_call: NA
j_call: TRBJ2-1
clone_size: NA
v_call: TRBV2
cdr3_nt: TGTGCCAGCACGAAGGACTACAGCTCCTACAATGAGCAGTTCTTC
cdr3_aa: CASTKDYSSYNEQFF

d_call: TRBD1
j_call: TRBJ2-1
clone_size: NA
v_call: TRBV5-1
cdr3_nt: TGCGCCAGCAGCTTGGAAGGGACAGGGGGCATGAATGAGCAGTTCTTC
cdr3_aa: CASSLEGTGGMNEQFF

d_call: NA
j_call: TRBJ2-3
clone_size: NA
v_call: TRBV4-3
cdr3_nt: TGCGCCAGCAGCCAAGAACTAATCACAGATACGCAGTATTTT
cdr3_aa: CASSQELITDTQYF

d_call: TRBD1
j_call: TRBJ1-2
clone_size: NA
v_call: TRBV27
cdr3_nt: TGTGCCAGCAGTTTCGGGACAGCCAACTATGGCTACACCTTC
cdr3_aa: CASSFGTANYGYTF

d_call: NA
j_call: TRBJ2-7
clone_size: NA
v_call: TRBV4-3
cdr3_nt: TGCGCCAGCAGCCAAGTGATGTGGAGGGAGCAGTACTTC
cdr3_aa: CASSQVMWREQYF

d_call: TRBD2
j_call: TRBJ2-1
clone_size: NA
v_call: TRBV9
cdr3_nt: TGTGCCAGCAGCGCGACACTAGCGGGACTTCCATATGAGCAGTTCTTC
cdr3_aa: CASSATLAGLPYEQFF

d_call: NA
j_call: TRBJ1-2
clone_size: NA
v_call: TRBV6-5
cdr3_nt: TGTGCCAGCAGTTACTCTGGAGGGGGGGACTATGGCTACACCTTC
cdr3_aa: CASSYSGGGDYGYTF